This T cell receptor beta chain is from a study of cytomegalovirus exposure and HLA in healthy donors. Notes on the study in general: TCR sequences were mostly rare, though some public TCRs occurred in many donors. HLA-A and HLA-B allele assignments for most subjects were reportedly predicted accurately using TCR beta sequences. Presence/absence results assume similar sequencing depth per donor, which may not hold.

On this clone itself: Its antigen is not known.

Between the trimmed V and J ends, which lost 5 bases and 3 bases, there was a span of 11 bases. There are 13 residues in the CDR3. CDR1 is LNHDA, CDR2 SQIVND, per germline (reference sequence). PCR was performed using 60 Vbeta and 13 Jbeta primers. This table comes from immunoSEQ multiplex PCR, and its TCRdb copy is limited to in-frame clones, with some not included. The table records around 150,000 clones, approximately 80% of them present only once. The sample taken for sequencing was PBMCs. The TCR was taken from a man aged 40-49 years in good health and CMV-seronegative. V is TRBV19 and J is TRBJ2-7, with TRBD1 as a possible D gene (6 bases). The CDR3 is CASSPRTVYEQYF. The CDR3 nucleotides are TGTGCCAGTAGTCCCCGGACAGTCTACGAGCAGTACTTC.